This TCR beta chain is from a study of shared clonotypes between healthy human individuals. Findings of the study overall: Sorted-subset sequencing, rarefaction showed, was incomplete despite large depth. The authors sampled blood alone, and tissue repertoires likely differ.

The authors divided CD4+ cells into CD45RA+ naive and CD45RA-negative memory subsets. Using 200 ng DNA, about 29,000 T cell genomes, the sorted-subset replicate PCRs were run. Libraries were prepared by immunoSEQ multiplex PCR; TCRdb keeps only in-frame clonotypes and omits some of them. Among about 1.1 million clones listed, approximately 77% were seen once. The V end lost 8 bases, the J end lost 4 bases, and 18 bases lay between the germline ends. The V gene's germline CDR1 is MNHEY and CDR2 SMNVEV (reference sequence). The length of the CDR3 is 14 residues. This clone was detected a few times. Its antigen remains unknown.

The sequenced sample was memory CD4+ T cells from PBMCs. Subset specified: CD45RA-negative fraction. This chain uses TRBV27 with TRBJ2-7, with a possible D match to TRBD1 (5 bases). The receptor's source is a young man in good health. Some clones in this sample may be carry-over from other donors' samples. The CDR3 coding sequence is TGTGCCAGCCGTGCCAGGGCAGGGCGGTACGAGCAGTACTTC. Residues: CASRARAGRYEQYF.